Below, 27 T cell receptor beta chains from the same sample are listed, as sequenced in a study of OX40 agonist ivuxolimab in advanced cancers. TCRdb keeps only in-frame clones here, not all; method: immunoSEQ multiplex PCR. The sample consists of about 42,000 clones, over 75% of them appearing once. This specimen was CD4+ or CD8+ T cells sorted from blood, taken in a trial of the OX40 agonist ivuxolimab. The source of these receptors is an adult with an advanced solid tumor such as melanoma, head and neck, liver or kidney cancer.

CDR3: CSVAVGIYEQYF. DNA for the CDR3: TGCAGCGTTGCGGTGGGGATCTACGAGCAGTACTTC. The V call is TRBV29-1, the J call TRBJ2-7; D is unclear. Germline CDR1 reads SQVTM; CDR2 reads ANQGSEA. V was clipped by 4 bases and J by 3 bases, with 10 bases between them. The CDR3 runs 12 residues.

The rearrangement joins TRBV5-1 to TRBJ2-2, with 14 bases matching TRBD2. The CDR3 runs 15 residues. Germline CDR1 is SGHRS and CDR2 is YFSETQ. J lost 11 bases, V lost 3 bases, and 6 bases had no gene match. Here the CDR3 DNA reads TGCGCCAGCAGCTCCGGGACTAGCGGGAGTGTAGAGCTGTTTTTT. Its translation is CASSSGTSGSVELFF.

V usage is TRBV4-1 and J usage is TRBJ1-2; perhaps TRBD1 as D (6 bases). The V end lost 1 base, the J end lost 8 bases, and 14 bases lay between the germline ends. Looked up from germline, CDR1 is MGHRA and CDR2 is YSYEKL. The CDR3 extends over 14 amino acids. In nucleotides, the CDR3 is TGCGCCAGCAGCCAAGTAGAACAGGGAGGGGGCTACACCTTC. This sequence encodes CASSQVEQGGGYTF.

The chain carries TRBV5-8 and TRBJ2-7; D not resolved. The V end was cut by 2 bases, the J end by 1 base, with 7 bases between. Germline V lookup: CDR1 SGHTS, CDR2 YDEGEE. There are 13 residues in the CDR3. The DNA of the CDR3 is TGTGCCAGCAGCTTCTCAATATCCTACGAGCAGTACTTC. Protein product: CASSFSISYEQYF.

The rearrangement joins TRBV7-2 to TRBJ2-2; D call uncertain. Trimming took 5 bases from V and 3 from J, leaving 4 bases between them. Germline lookup yields CDR1 SGHTA and CDR2 FQGNSA. This CDR3 has 12 residues. The chain's CDR3 is CASSPDTGELFF. For the CDR3, the DNA is TGTGCCAGCAGCCCAGACACCGGGGAGCTGTTTTTT. Drawing the rest from reference TRBV7-2 and TRBJ2-2, the complete variable domain is GAGVSQSPSNKVTEKGKDVELRCDPISGHTALYWYRQSLGQGLEFLIYFQGNSAPDKSGLPSDRFSAERTGGSVSTLTIQRTQQEDSAVYLCASSPDTGELFFGEGSRLTVL.

V and J are TRBV5-6 and TRBJ1-2; D call uncertain. The V gene lost 4 bases and the J gene lost 2 bases, with 9 bases spanning the gap. The CDR3 runs to 13 residues. Germline V gene sequence: CDR1 SGHDT, CDR2 YYEEEE. This CDR3 reads CASSLGNNYGYTF. The CDR3 DNA sequence: TGTGCCAGCAGCCTCGGCAACAACTATGGCTACACCTTC.

The rearrangement joins TRBV30 to TRBJ1-2; maybe TRBD1 (6 bases). With 0 bases removed from V and 6 bases from J, the gap between germline ends came to 14 bases. This CDR3 spans 14 amino acids. Germline V gives CDR1 GTSNPN, CDR2 SVGIG (reference sequence). The DNA of the CDR3 is TGTGCCTGGAGTGTTGGGGGGCTCTCCCATGGCTACACCTTC. Residues: CAWSVGGLSHGYTF.

The chain joins TRBV7-3 to TRBJ2-1, with TRBD1 identical over 8 bases. CDR3 length equals 14 residues. V was pared by 4 bases and J by 3 bases, with 2 bases of the junction left unmatched. Germline-derived CDR1 and CDR2 are SGHTA and FQGTGA. Here the CDR3 reads CASSSGQGYNEQFF. The DNA of the CDR3 is TGTGCCAGCAGCTCCGGACAGGGCTACAATGAGCAGTTCTTC.

This chain joins TRBV7-8 and TRBJ1-6, with D possibly matching TRBD1 (6 bases). The V end lost 6 bases, the J end lost 14 bases, and 11 bases lay between the germline ends. The CDR3 runs to 11 residues. Germline V gene data show CDR1 as SGHVS and CDR2 as FQNEAQ. CDR3 sequence: CASSSRQALHF. The DNA of the CDR3 is TGTGCCAGCAGTTCACGACAGGCCCTCCACTTT.

V usage is TRBV10-3 and J usage is TRBJ2-7; 9 bases fit TRBD1. CDR1 and CDR2 from the germline V gene are ENHRY and SYGVKD. The trim removed 5 bases at V and 7 bases at J, leaving 6 bases unmatched. This CDR3 region has 13 residues. This chain's CDR3 is CAISWTGDGEQYF. DNA for the CDR3: TGTGCCATCAGTTGGACAGGGGATGGGGAGCAGTACTTC.

This clone was detected only once. This chain links TRBV29-1 with TRBJ1-1; D may be TRBD1 (6 bases). The length of the CDR3 is 12 residues. Germline V gene sequence: CDR1 SQVTM, CDR2 ANQGSEA. V shed 5 bases and J shed 1 base, with 8 bases lying between them. This CDR3 is CSVWTENTEAFF. The CDR3 nucleotides are TGCAGCGTTTGGACAGAGAACACTGAAGCTTTCTTT. Full variable domain (outside the CDR3, taken from reference TRBV29-1 and TRBJ1-1): SAVISQKPSRDICQRGTSLTIQCQVDSQVTMMFWYRQQPGQSLTLIATANQGSEATYESGFVIDKFPISRPNLTFSTLTVSNMSPEDSSIYLCSVWTENTEAFFGQGTRLTVV.

V is TRBV9 and J is TRBJ2-1; the D gene is possibly TRBD1 (5 bases). The germline gives CDR1 SGDLS, CDR2 YYNGEE. CDR3 size: 15 residues. V lost 3 bases, J lost 0 bases, and 10 bases lay in between. The CDR3 sequence: CASSGTPSSYNEQFF. CDR3 DNA: TGTGCCAGCAGCGGGACACCGAGCTCCTACAATGAGCAGTTCTTC.

This clone has just one count. V gene TRBV29-1 combines with J gene TRBJ1-2, with TRBD1 identical over 8 bases. The CDR3 extends over 13 amino acids. The junction had 3 bases not matched to a gene; V was cut back by 3 bases and J by 3 bases. CDR1 SQVTM and CDR2 ANQGSEA come from the germline V gene. CDR3 in DNA: TGCAGCGTTGATACAGGGGGAGACTATGGCTACACCTTC. It encodes CSVDTGGDYGYTF.

This chain links TRBV19 with TRBJ1-2, with no clear D. From germline, CDR1 is LNHDA and CDR2 SQIVND (reference sequence). This CDR3 region has 15 residues. The V gene lost 7 bases and the J gene lost 2 bases, with 17 bases spanning the gap. The CDR3 loop reads CASTPGEGGNYGYTF. For the CDR3, the DNA is TGTGCCAGTACCCCAGGAGAGGGCGGGAACTATGGCTACACCTTC.

The chain employs TRBV4-1 and TRBJ2-1, with 9 positions matching TRBD1. The CDR3 has 15 amino acids. Germline V CDR1 and CDR2: MGHRA, YSYEKL. V shed 8 bases and J 8 bases; nucleotides not matched to a gene: 13. The CDR3 loop reads CASAREDRGIDEQFF. CDR3 DNA: TGCGCCAGCGCCCGAGAGGACAGGGGTATCGATGAGCAGTTCTTC.

Only one count was recorded for this clone. This chain connects TRBV6-5 to TRBJ2-1, with 7 bases lining up with TRBD2. The CDR3 is 15 residues long. CDR1 MNHEY and CDR2 SVGAGI come from the germline V gene. With 7 bases clipped from V and 4 bases from J, the junction kept 10 bases outside the gene matches. CDR3 coding DNA: TGTGCCAGCACCCCACGGGCTAGCGGTTACAATGAGCAGTTCTTC. It yields the protein CASTPRASGYNEQFF.

J is TRBJ2-1 and V is TRBV19; D gene uncertain. Germline V lookup: CDR1 LNHDA, CDR2 SQIVND (reference sequence). The V and J ends lost 5 bases and 0 bases respectively, with 11 bases between them. This CDR3 has 15 residues. CDR3 DNA: TGTGCCAGTAGTGCCGCGAGGAGCTCCTACAATGAGCAGTTCTTC. Amino acid sequence: CASSAARSSYNEQFF.

The V call is TRBV19, the J call TRBJ2-6; 10 bases fit TRBD1. CDR1 LNHDA and CDR2 SQIVND come from the germline V gene (reference sequence). CDR3 size: 18 residues. V was pared by 3 bases and J by 0 bases, with 5 bases of the junction left unmatched. The CDR3 DNA sequence: TGTGCCAGTAGTATCGGGACAGGGGCTTACTCTGGGGCCAACGTCCTGACTTTC. Translating gives CASSIGTGAYSGANVLTF. The full variable domain, in which reference TRBV19 and TRBJ2-6 provide the parts outside the CDR3, is DGGITQSPKYLFRKEGQNVTLSCEQNLNHDAMYWYRQDPGQGLRLIYYSQIVNDFQKGDIAEGYSVSREKKESFPLTVTSAQKNPTAFYLCASSIGTGAYSGANVLTFGAGSRLTVL.

The chain has TRBV11-2 and TRBJ2-1; 10 bases fit TRBD1. Germline V gene data show CDR1 as SGHAT and CDR2 as FQNNGV. The ends lost 4 bases at V and 4 bases at J; junction bases unmatched: 4. The CDR3 runs to 15 residues. The CDR3, as DNA: TGTGCCAGCAGCTCCCGGGACAGGGGTTACAATGAGCAGTTCTTC. Its protein is CASSSRDRGYNEQFF. Supplemented by reference TRBV11-2 and TRBJ2-1, the full variable domain reads EAGVAQSPRYKIIEKRQSVAFWCNPISGHATLYWYQQILGQGPKLLIQFQNNGVVDDSQLPKDRFSAERLKGVDSTLKIQPAKLEDSAVYLCASSSRDRGYNEQFFGPGTRLTVL.

This clone has just a few counts. The chain carries TRBV28 and TRBJ1-1; no reliable D call. Trimming took 7 bases from V and 6 from J, leaving 12 bases between them. The V gene's germline CDR1 is MDHEN and CDR2 SYDVKM. The length of the CDR3 is 12 residues. The CDR3 region has the DNA TGTGCCAGCACCGAGCCTTCCGCTGAAGCTTTCTTT. This translates into CASTEPSAEAFF.

The chain uses TRBV5-1 and TRBJ2-2; D tentatively fits TRBD1 or TRBD2 (5 bases each). The germline V and J ends were trimmed by 4 bases and 4 bases, with 17 bases remaining between them. Germline CDR1 reads SGHRS; CDR2 reads YFSETQ. The CDR3 loop spans 16 amino acids. In DNA, the CDR3 is TGCGCCAGCAGCCCCGGACTGGGGACGGGCACCGGGGAGCTGTTTTTT. Its protein is CASSPGLGTGTGELFF. Supplemented by reference TRBV5-1 and TRBJ2-2, the full variable domain reads KAGVTQTPRYLIKTRGQQVTLSCSPISGHRSVSWYQQTPGQGLQFLFEYFSETQRNKGNFPGRFSGRQFSNSRSEMNVSTLELGDSALYLCASSPGLGTGTGELFFGEGSRLTVL.

V is TRBV27 and J is TRBJ2-7, with 7 bases fitting TRBD1. Losses at the gene ends were 2 bases for V and 2 bases for J; bases not matched to a gene: 6. CDR3 length: 15 amino acids. Germline values: CDR1 MNHEY, CDR2 SMNVEV (reference sequence). The CDR3 region has the DNA TGTGCCAGCAGTTTAGATGACAGGGCTCCCTACGAGCAGTACTTC. It is translated as CASSLDDRAPYEQYF.

This sequence joins TRBV19 and TRBJ2-1, with TRBD2 matching over 14 bases. This CDR3 has 15 residues. The ends lost 3 bases at V and 13 bases at J; junction bases unmatched: 8. Germline loops: CDR1 LNHDA, CDR2 SQIVND (reference sequence). CDR3 loop: CASSISGTSGSFQFF. The CDR3 bases are TGTGCCAGTAGTATTTCCGGGACTAGCGGGAGCTTTCAGTTCTTC.

V usage is TRBV18 and J usage is TRBJ2-7; 9 nucleotides align to TRBD1. From germline, CDR1 is KGHSH and CDR2 LQKENI. The CDR3 consists of 14 residues. V dropped 5 bases and J dropped 7; count of bases not matched to a gene: 9. The CDR3: CASSTDRGFVEQYF. The CDR3 DNA sequence: TGTGCCAGCTCAACAGACAGGGGGTTTGTAGAGCAGTACTTC.

This chain joins TRBV7-2 and TRBJ2-7; D is unclear. The CDR3 covers 13 residues. Trimming removed 3 bases from V and 2 bases from J, with 8 bases in between. Germline CDR1 and CDR2: SGHTA and FQGNSA. The CDR3 here is CASSFSPAYEQYF. DNA of the CDR3: TGTGCCAGCAGCTTTAGCCCAGCCTACGAGCAGTACTTC.

The rearrangement uses TRBV27 and TRBJ1-3, with D possibly being TRBD1 (5 bases). V shed 2 bases and J shed 2 bases, with 10 bases lying between them. The germline gives CDR1 MNHEY, CDR2 SMNVEV (reference sequence). The CDR3 runs 15 residues. Here the CDR3 DNA reads TGTGCCAGCAGTTTAAGAGGACACACTGGAAACACCATATATTTT. This sequence encodes CASSLRGHTGNTIYF.

V gene TRBV25-1 combines with J gene TRBJ2-5; TRBD2 matches at 7 bases. This CDR3 contains 15 residues. In germline, CDR1 is MGHDK, CDR2 SYGVNS. Losses at the gene ends were 4 bases for V and 0 bases for J; bases not matched to a gene: 5. The CDR3 reads CASSGAAGYQETQYF. The CDR3 coding sequence is TGTGCCAGCAGTGGAGCAGCGGGATACCAAGAGACCCAGTACTTC.